The 31 T cell receptor beta chains given below trace back to one sample, sequenced in a study of CD8+CD57+ T cells in acquired aplastic anemia. Genomic DNA, the template, was used for profiling of the TCR beta VDJ and CDR3. TCRdb called the reads again in MiXCR, with one record for every CDR3 protein. The sample lists a few hundred thousand distinct CDR3 sequences; around 60% were seen once. The sequenced sample consisted of sorted CD4+, CD8+, or CD8+CD57+ T cells (not recorded which) from PBMCs. Every receptor here comes from a human donor in good health.

The chain couples TRBV20-1 to TRBJ2-5, with 7 nucleotides matching TRBD2. Judging by the DNA end, TRBJ2-7 fits better; the J call may be wrong. The CDR3 contains 14 residues. CDR1 and CDR2 (germline): DFQATT, SNEGSKA (reference sequence). The CDR3 reads CSAQVTSTTYEQYF. CDR3 in DNA: TGCAGTGCTCAAGTGACTAGCACGACCTACGAGCAGTACTTC.

A word on this clonotype: The junction does not match germline at one end; this may be a read error. CDR3 nucleotides: TGCAGTGCTAGAAACCGGGACAGGGTGTACGAACAGTACTTC. Translated: CSARNRDRVYEQYF. V gene TRBV20-1 combines with J gene TRBJ2-7; 9 positions match TRBD1. Germline V CDR1 and CDR2: DFQATT, SNEGSKA (reference sequence). The CDR3 loop spans 14 amino acids.

The chain couples TRBV24-1 to TRBJ1-2, with TRBD1 matching over 12 bases. Germline values: CDR1 KGHDR, CDR2 SFDVKD. The CDR3 is made up of 16 amino acids. V lost 2 bases, J lost 6 bases, and 6 bases stayed unmatched. The CDR3 DNA reads TGTGCCACCAGTGATTCCCCGGGACAGGGGGCCGATGGCTACACCTTC. Protein: CATSDSPGQGADGYTF.

The chain joins TRBV2 to TRBJ2-7, with 11 bases fitting TRBD2. The CDR3 totals 16 residues. In germline, CDR1 is SNHLY, CDR2 FYNNEI. With 6 bases clipped from V and 1 base from J, the junction kept 8 bases outside the gene matches. The DNA of the CDR3 is TGTGCCAGCAGGCCTGGCGGGACTAGCGGATCCTACGAGCAGTACTTC. Its protein is CASRPGGTSGSYEQYF. Together with reference TRBV2 and TRBJ2-7, the CDR3 gives the full variable domain: EPEVTQTPSHQVTQMGQEVILRCVPISNHLYFYWYRQILGQKVEFLVSFYNNEISEKSEIFDDQFSVERPDGSNFTLKIRSTKLEDSAMYFCASRPGGTSGSYEQYFGPGTRLTVT.

A few counts support this clonotype. The rearrangement links TRBV7-2 to TRBJ2-1, with D unclear. Trimming left V 5 bases short and J 15 bases short, with 17 bases between. The CDR3 loop spans 12 amino acids. Germline CDR1 reads SGHTA; CDR2 reads FQGNSA. CDR3 amino acids: CASSHDLRGAFF. CDR3 nucleotides: TGTGCCAGCAGCCACGATCTGCGTGGCGCGTTCTTC.

This clonotype was found once. This chain uses TRBV7-6 with TRBJ2-5, with a possible D match to TRBD2 (5 bases). In germline, CDR1 is SGHVS, CDR2 FNYEAQ. This CDR3 is built from 15 residues. V shed 1 base and J shed 9 bases, with 18 bases lying between them. CDR3 protein: CASSLGPGLGGPQYF. Written as DNA, the CDR3 is TGTGCCAGCAGCTTAGGACCCGGACTCGGCGGGCCCCAGTACTTC.

This clonotype was seen only a few times. The rearrangement joins TRBV7-7 to TRBJ2-5, with D maybe TRBD1 (5 bases). Trimming removed 1 base from V and 5 bases from J, with 14 bases in between. The length of the CDR3 is 15 residues. Germline V gene sequence: CDR1 SSHAT, CDR2 FNYEAQ (reference sequence). The CDR3 spells CASSLGTGSGETQYF. CDR3 bases: TGTGCCAGCAGCTTAGGTACAGGCTCCGGGGAGACCCAGTACTTC. Drawing the rest from reference TRBV7-7 and TRBJ2-5, the complete variable domain is GAGVSQSPRYKVTKRGQDVTLRCDPISSHATLYWYQQALGQGPEFLTYFNYEAQPDKSGLPSDRFSAERPEGSISTLTIQRTEQRDSAMYRCASSLGTGSGETQYFGPGTRLLVL.

This clonotype was observed a single time. At one end the junction does not follow the germline gene, possibly because of a read error. This chain's CDR3 is CASSVTGFGISF. The CDR3, as DNA: TGTGCCAGCAGTGTAACAGGGTTCGGGATTTCATTC. This chain joins TRBV2 and TRBJ2-5, with D possibly being TRBD1 (6 bases). There are 12 residues in the CDR3. Germline V gene sequence: CDR1 SNHLY, CDR2 FYNNEI.

Comment on this clonotype: A much bigger clone sits one base away, suggesting this may be a read error. The gene calls are TRBV12-3 or TRBV12-4 and TRBJ1-2, with no clear D. This CDR3 is 13 amino acids long. The CDR3 spells CAGSLGALYGYTF. The CDR3 DNA follows: TGTGCCGGCAGCTTAGGAGCCCTTTATGGCTACACCTTC.

This clonotype has a count of ten or more. The gene calls are TRBV9 and TRBJ2-3, with TRBD2 as a possible D gene (5 bases). The CDR3 runs to 17 residues. The V end lost 3 bases, the J end lost 2 bases, and 19 bases lay between the germline ends. The germline V gene has CDR1 SGDLS and CDR2 YYNGEE. The CDR3, as DNA: TGTGCCAGCAGCGCCCTGGGTGTTAGCGCGAACACAGATACGCAGTATTTT. Translated, it gives CASSALGVSANTDTQYF.

This sequence joins TRBV9 and TRBJ1-5; D is uncertain. Germline CDR1 reads SGDLS; CDR2 reads YYNGEE. Trimming shortened V by 0 bases and J by 4 bases, and 8 bases separated the two germline ends. The CDR3 is made up of 14 amino acids. The CDR3 sequence is CASSVEGGNQPQHF. CDR3 sequence (DNA): TGTGCCAGCAGCGTAGAGGGCGGAAATCAGCCCCAGCATTTT.

In its sample, this clonotype was seen once. The chain recombines TRBV20-1 with TRBJ1-2, with 11 bases identical to TRBD1. The CDR3 length is 15 residues. The V and J ends lost 0 bases and 6 bases, in that order; junction bases with no gene match: 6. Per the germline V gene, CDR1 is DFQATT and CDR2 is SNEGSKA (reference sequence). Written as DNA, the CDR3 is TGCAGTGCTAGAGATTTGGGACAGGGGGTGGATGGCTACACCTTC. This codes for CSARDLGQGVDGYTF.

This chain joins TRBV5-1 and TRBJ1-4; the D gene is possibly TRBD1 (5 bases). This CDR3 comprises 14 residues. Trimming took 0 bases from V and 3 from J, leaving 6 bases between them. Germline loops: CDR1 SGHRS, CDR2 YFSETQ. The CDR3 bases are TGCGCCAGCAGCTTGGAAGGGGCTAATGAAAAACTGTTTTTT. The encoded protein is CASSLEGANEKLFF.

V and J are TRBV7-9 and TRBJ2-3; 8 nucleotides align to TRBD2. V shed 4 bases and J 0 bases; nucleotides not matched to a gene: 9. This CDR3 is 17 amino acids long. Germline CDR1 SEHNR, CDR2 FQNEAQ (reference sequence). CDR3: CASSSITSGPSTDTQYF. The DNA of the CDR3 is TGTGCCAGCAGCTCAATAACTAGCGGACCTAGCACAGATACGCAGTATTTT.

This clonotype was found many times. This sequence joins TRBV19 and TRBJ1-2; weak D call: TRBD1 (6 bases). V lost 4 bases to trimming and J lost 0 bases, with 18 bases between them. In germline, CDR1 is LNHDA, CDR2 SQIVND (reference sequence). The CDR3 is 17 residues long. The CDR3 DNA reads TGTGCCAGTAGTAGCTGGGTAACAGGGCCCACTAACTATGGCTACACCTTC. Protein sequence: CASSSWVTGPTNYGYTF.

The J gene is TRBJ2-1, the V gene TRBV20-1; the D gene is possibly TRBD1 (6 bases). The CDR3 length is 13 residues. Trimming left V 4 bases short and J 7 bases short, with 14 bases between. Germline CDR1 reads DFQATT; CDR2 reads SNEGSKA (reference sequence). CDR3 nucleotide sequence: TGCAGTGCTACCGAGGACAGACGGAATGAGCAGTTCTTC. It specifies CSATEDRRNEQFF.

The chain is built from TRBV29-1 and TRBJ1-6, with D perhaps matching TRBD1 (5 bases). This CDR3 has 13 residues. Germline V CDR1 and CDR2: SQVTM, ANQGSEA. Trimming removed 5 bases from V and 7 bases from J, with 12 bases in between. The CDR3: CSVWGGFNSPLHF. The CDR3 region has the DNA TGCAGCGTTTGGGGGGGATTCAATTCACCCCTCCACTTT.

The chain couples TRBV3-1 to TRBJ2-5; no reliable D call. V was cut by 2 bases and J by 5 bases, with 3 bases left in between. Germline CDR1 and CDR2: LGHDT and YNNKEL (reference sequence). The CDR3 totals 11 residues. In DNA, the CDR3 is TGTGCCAGCAGCCAAATGGAGACCCAGTACTTC. Its translation: CASSQMETQYF.

This clonotype was recorded at least ten times. This chain joins TRBV25-1 and TRBJ2-7; D gene unclear. Germline V CDR1 and CDR2: MGHDK, SYGVNS. The CDR3 covers 14 residues. The V and J ends lost 3 bases and 0 bases respectively, with 9 bases between them. CDR3 nucleotide sequence: TGTGCCAGCAGTGAGGTCACAGACTCCTACGAGCAGTACTTC. Translated: CASSEVTDSYEQYF.

The rearrangement uses TRBV29-1 and TRBJ1-1; D call uncertain. The CDR3 loop spans 12 amino acids. Germline V CDR1 and CDR2: SQVTM, ANQGSEA. With 4 bases removed from V and 0 bases from J, the gap between germline ends came to 6 bases. As DNA, the CDR3 is TGCAGCGTTGGGACGGTGAACACTGAAGCTTTCTTT. Translated, it gives CSVGTVNTEAFF.

Worth noting for this clonotype: The germline gene is not matched at one end of the junction; a read error may be the cause. This rearrangement joins TRBV20-1 to TRBJ2-1; D is ambiguous. The germline V gene has CDR1 DFQATT and CDR2 SNEGSKA (reference sequence). This CDR3 has 12 residues. CDR3 nucleotides: TGCAGTGCTAGCGACGGGCTCAATGAGCAGCTCTTC. It codes for CSASDGLNEQLF.

V usage is TRBV5-1 and J usage is TRBJ2-3; tentatively, D is TRBD1 (5 bases). Germline V gives CDR1 SGHRS, CDR2 YFSETQ. The CDR3 has 17 residues. Trimming left V 3 bases short and J 3 bases short, with 20 bases between. The CDR3 coding sequence is TGCGCCAGCAGCTCCCTTCCGAGTTGGGGCACGACAGATACGCAGTATTTT. Protein: CASSSLPSWGTTDTQYF.

This clonotype was seen at least ten times. The chain couples TRBV19 to TRBJ2-1; 10 positions match TRBD2. The ends lost 8 bases at V and 5 bases at J; junction bases unmatched: 3. CDR1 is LNHDA, CDR2 SQIVND, per germline (reference sequence). The CDR3 spans 13 residues. The CDR3 protein is CASRTSGNNEQFF. The CDR3 DNA reads TGTGCCAGTCGGACTAGCGGCAACAATGAGCAGTTCTTC.

The chain has TRBV2 and TRBJ1-2, with D uncertain. The ends were cut back, 4 bases at V and 2 bases at J, with 8 bases in the middle. CDR3 size: 13 residues. The germline V gene has CDR1 SNHLY and CDR2 FYNNEI. The CDR3 nucleotides read TGTGCCAGCAGTGTTAACACAAACTATGGCTACACCTTC. It specifies CASSVNTNYGYTF.

The chain employs TRBV20-1 and TRBJ1-4; 8 bases agree with TRBD1. The CDR3 is made up of 14 amino acids. Losses at the gene ends were 3 bases for V and 8 bases for J; bases not matched to a gene: 8. CDR1 DFQATT and CDR2 SNEGSKA come from the germline V gene (reference sequence). This chain's CDR3 is CSASVQGEGEKLFF. CDR3 DNA: TGCAGTGCTAGCGTACAGGGGGAAGGGGAAAAACTGTTTTTT.

This clonotype showed up many times. This chain links TRBV12-3 or TRBV12-4 with TRBJ1-5; D call uncertain. V gave up 6 bases and J gave up 10 bases, with 13 bases separating them. The CDR3 covers 12 residues. This chain's CDR3 is CASSEPLRPQHF. CDR3 coding DNA: TGTGCCAGCAGCGAGCCCCTTAGACCCCAGCATTTT.

The chain employs TRBV7-2 and TRBJ2-2; 8 bases align to TRBD1. Germline CDR1 reads SGHTA; CDR2 reads FQGNSA. V shed 1 base and J 1 base; nucleotides not matched to a gene: 2. The CDR3 consists of 16 residues. Written as DNA, the CDR3 is TGTGCCAGCAGCTTAGGGACAGGGCGGAACACCGGGGAGCTGTTTTTT. Protein sequence: CASSLGTGRNTGELFF.

The V call is TRBV4-1, the J call TRBJ1-1; D gene unclear. In germline, CDR1 is MGHRA, CDR2 YSYEKL. Deletions cut 3 bases from V and 6 bases from J, with 20 bases between. There are 16 residues in the CDR3. The CDR3 DNA sequence: TGCGCCAGCAGCCAGCGCCTTAAGAGCGATGGTTCTGAAGCTTTCTTT. Translating it yields CASSQRLKSDGSEAFF.

This clonotype was counted many times. The chain joins TRBV6-6 to TRBJ2-5, with D possibly being TRBD1 (5 bases). Trimming took off 0 bases at V and 5 bases at J, with 10 bases between the two ends. Looked up from germline, CDR1 is MNHNY and CDR2 is SVGAGI (reference sequence). The CDR3 loop spans 14 amino acids. CDR3 protein: CASSYSDSSETQYF. The CDR3, as DNA: TGTGCCAGCAGTTACTCCGACAGTTCGGAGACCCAGTACTTC.

The genes are TRBV20-1 and TRBJ2-1; tentative D call: TRBD2 (6 bases). The CDR3 spans 16 residues. The germline V and J ends were trimmed by 6 bases and 9 bases, with 27 bases remaining between them. Germline CDR1 reads DFQATT; CDR2 reads SNEGSKA (reference sequence). The CDR3 loop is CSARRSRGTDWGEQFF. The CDR3 DNA reads as TGCAGTGCCAGGCGATCACGCGGGACCGACTGGGGTGAGCAGTTCTTC.

The chain combines TRBV2 with TRBJ2-4; possible D gene TRBD2, 7 bases. The CDR3 covers 15 residues. Germline loops: CDR1 SNHLY, CDR2 FYNNEI. Trimming pared 3 bases from V and 8 bases from J, leaving 17 bases between. The CDR3 DNA sequence: TGTGCCAGCAGTGACCCCAGGGGAGGGGTAGACATTCAGTACTTC. Protein: CASSDPRGGVDIQYF.